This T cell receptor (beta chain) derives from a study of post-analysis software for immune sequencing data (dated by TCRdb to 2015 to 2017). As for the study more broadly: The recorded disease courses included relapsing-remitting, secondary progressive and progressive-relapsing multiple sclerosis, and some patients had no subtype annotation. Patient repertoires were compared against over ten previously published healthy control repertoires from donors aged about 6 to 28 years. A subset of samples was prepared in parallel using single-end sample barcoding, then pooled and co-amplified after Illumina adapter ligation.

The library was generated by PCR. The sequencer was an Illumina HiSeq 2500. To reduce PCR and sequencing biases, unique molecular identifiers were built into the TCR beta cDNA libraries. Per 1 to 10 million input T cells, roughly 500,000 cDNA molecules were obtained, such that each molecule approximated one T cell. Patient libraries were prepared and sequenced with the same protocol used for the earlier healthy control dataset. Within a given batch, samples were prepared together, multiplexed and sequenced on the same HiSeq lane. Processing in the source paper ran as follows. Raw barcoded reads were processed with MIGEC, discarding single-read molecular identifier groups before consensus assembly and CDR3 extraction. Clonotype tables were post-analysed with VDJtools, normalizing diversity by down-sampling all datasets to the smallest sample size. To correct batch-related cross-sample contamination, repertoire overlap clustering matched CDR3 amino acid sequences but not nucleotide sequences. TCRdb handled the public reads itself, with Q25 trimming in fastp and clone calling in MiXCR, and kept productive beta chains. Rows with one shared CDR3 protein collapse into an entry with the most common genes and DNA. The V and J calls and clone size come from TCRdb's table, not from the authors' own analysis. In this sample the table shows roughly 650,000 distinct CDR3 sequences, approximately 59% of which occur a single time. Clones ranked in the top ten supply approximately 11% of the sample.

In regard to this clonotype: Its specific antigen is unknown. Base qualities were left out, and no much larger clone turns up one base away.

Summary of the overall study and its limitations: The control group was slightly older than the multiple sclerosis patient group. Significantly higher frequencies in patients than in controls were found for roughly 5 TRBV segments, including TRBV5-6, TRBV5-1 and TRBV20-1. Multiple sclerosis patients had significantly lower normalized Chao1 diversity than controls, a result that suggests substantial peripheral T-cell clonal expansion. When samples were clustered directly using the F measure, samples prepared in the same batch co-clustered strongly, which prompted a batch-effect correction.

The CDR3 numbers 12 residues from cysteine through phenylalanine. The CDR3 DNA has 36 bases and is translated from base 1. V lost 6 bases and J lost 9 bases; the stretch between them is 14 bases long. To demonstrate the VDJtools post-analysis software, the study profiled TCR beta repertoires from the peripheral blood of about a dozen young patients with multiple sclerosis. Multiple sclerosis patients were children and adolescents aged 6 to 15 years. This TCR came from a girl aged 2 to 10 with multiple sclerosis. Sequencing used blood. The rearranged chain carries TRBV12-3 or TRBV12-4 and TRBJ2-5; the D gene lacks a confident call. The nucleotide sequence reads TGTGCCAGCAGCCCCAGGTTTCAGGCCCAGTACTTC. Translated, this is CASSPRFQAQYF.